The TCR beta chain under discussion was sequenced for a study of blood T cell repertoires in COVID-19 (dated by TCRdb to 2020 to 2022). General notes on the study: Samples from collaborators originated in the United States, Italy and Spain and spanned both the acute and convalescent phases of COVID-19. The material from the prospective study consisted of cDNA or gDNA derived from T cells, B-cell-depleted T cells, or PBMCs. The dataset comprised deeply sampled blood TCRbeta repertoires from subjects exposed to, actively infected with, or recovered from COVID-19. The repertoires were released in a freely available public database intended as a resource for research on the immune response to SARS-CoV-2. Samples came from the ongoing ImmuneRACE study (first 160 participants) plus 1,254 subjects from 6 global collaborators. The sample metadata nearly always contained a de-identified subject ID, COVID-19 status, age in years and sex. Where HLA class I and class II types were available, the types were taken from metadata supplied by the sample provider, not from assay-based typing. Results the study describes overall, beyond this receptor: The amount of clinical and demographic metadata varied by source and participant and was provided uncurated.

The immunoSEQ Assay, a bias-controlled multiplex PCR, was used to amplify TCRbeta CDR3 regions from genomic DNA. Per the original workflow: The number of nucleated cells in each sample was estimated from the amplification of reference gene primers within the assay. To quantify the absolute abundance of each unique TCRbeta CDR3 rearrangement, sequence reads were collapsed and filtered. For each sample, productive Simpson clonality was calculated as the square root of Simpson's diversity index over productive rearrangements. TCRdb limited this immuneACCESS table to in-frame rearrangements with V and J called. A share of clones is missing; checked studies link under half to unresolved V genes, and the rest is unexplained. V and J calls and clone size are as listed in that table; D and trimming were resolved from the DNA. Recorded for this sample are 50,000 or so clones; under 85% of them occurred a single time. Clones ranked in the top ten supply over 15% of the sample.

About this clone itself: This clone's antigen is unknown. There are no base qualities to consult, and no much larger clone falls within one base.

The collaborating institutions used their own protocols to collect whole blood in K2EDTA tubes. Collaborator samples were shipped for TCRbeta analysis as frozen whole blood, isolated PBMCs, or DNA extracted from either sample type. The germline V gene (reference sequence) sets CDR1 to MNHEY and CDR2 to SMNVEV. Trimming removed 3 bases from V and 3 bases from J; the gene matches leave 4 bases unexplained. The CDR3 has 14 amino acids, counting the end cysteine and phenylalanine. The CDR3 DNA has 42 bases and is translated from base 1. This receptor was identified in a man aged 35-49 years with acute or convalescent COVID-19. The material sequenced was peripheral blood. The sequence is built from TRBV27 and TRBJ1-1; 7 central bases correspond to TRBD1. Read as DNA, the sequence is TGTGCCAGCAGTTTCAGGGACAGTTACACTGAAGCTTTCTTT. Protein translation: CASSFRDSYTEAFF.